The 27 T cell receptor beta chains below were found in one sample sequenced in a study of lymphopenia after photon versus proton radiotherapy. Here immunoSEQ multiplex PCR was the method, and the copy in TCRdb shows in-frame clones only, minus some. Among tens of thousands of clones, roughly 91% were seen once, and the ten largest hold around 10%. The material was peripheral blood, obtained from a patient treated with proton-based radiotherapy. The receptors here all came from a man older than 75 with esophageal cancer.

This clone was counted only a few times. The chain is built from TRBV4-3 and TRBJ2-7, with D maybe TRBD1 (6 bases). CDR1 and CDR2 (germline): LGHNA, YSLEER. Between the trimmed V and J ends, which lost 2 bases and 0 bases, there was a span of 8 bases. The length of the CDR3 is 14 residues. CDR3 amino acids: CASSQTTGSYEQYF. In DNA, the CDR3 is TGCGCCAGCAGCCAAACGACAGGCTCCTACGAGCAGTACTTC.

The chain employs TRBV6-6 and TRBJ2-7, with TRBD1 as a possible D gene (5 bases). There are 14 residues in the CDR3. The V end was cut by 2 bases, the J end by 2 bases, with 10 bases between. From germline, CDR1 is MNHNY and CDR2 SVGAGI (reference sequence). CDR3 in amino acids: CASSYQGTTYEQYF. Here the CDR3 DNA reads TGTGCCAGCAGTTACCAGGGAACCACCTACGAGCAGTACTTC.

The chain recombines TRBV20-1 with TRBJ2-1; D is unresolved. V was shortened by 1 base and J by 10 bases, with 8 bases between the two germline ends. The CDR3 sequence is 11 residues long. From germline, CDR1 is DFQATT and CDR2 SNEGSKA (reference sequence). Here the CDR3 reads CSARVVSEQFF. The CDR3 DNA reads TGCAGTGCTAGAGTTGTCAGCGAGCAGTTCTTC.

The chain carries TRBV29-1 and TRBJ2-5; D is perhaps TRBD2 (6 bases). V lost 4 bases to trimming and J lost 3 bases, with 12 bases between them. From germline, CDR1 is SQVTM and CDR2 ANQGSEA. The CDR3 covers 13 residues. The CDR3, as DNA: TGCAGCGTTGTGTCTAGCGAGAAAGAGACCCAGTACTTC. Translated: CSVVSSEKETQYF. The whole variable domain, remainder taken from reference TRBV29-1 and TRBJ2-5, is SAVISQKPSRDICQRGTSLTIQCQVDSQVTMMFWYRQQPGQSLTLIATANQGSEATYESGFVIDKFPISRPNLTFSTLTVSNMSPEDSSIYLCSVVSSEKETQYFGPGTRLLVL.

This clone was observed once. The V gene is TRBV19, the J gene TRBJ2-3, with D uncertain. The CDR3 has 12 amino acids. Germline V gene lookup returns CDR1 LNHDA and CDR2 SQIVND (reference sequence). The V and J ends lost 8 bases and 1 base respectively, with 7 bases between them. DNA for the CDR3: TGTGCCAGTGGGTGGGGCACAGATACGCAGTATTTT. Translated, it gives CASGWGTDTQYF.

The CDR3 bases are TGTGCCAGCTCACCAGGGGCAGGCTACGAGCAGTACTTC. Protein product: CASSPGAGYEQYF. The chain has TRBV18 and TRBJ2-7; D is perhaps TRBD1 (5 bases). CDR1 and CDR2 from the germline V gene are KGHSH and LQKENI. The CDR3 has 13 residues. V lost 2 bases and J 3 bases, leaving 8 bases between the germline ends.

The rearrangement uses TRBV6-5 and TRBJ2-7, with D perhaps TRBD1 or TRBD2 (5 bases each). Trimming shortened V by 11 bases and J by 1 base, and 12 bases separated the two germline ends. Per the germline V gene, CDR1 is MNHEY and CDR2 is SVGAGI. CDR3 size: 12 residues. The CDR3 bases are TGTGCCGCAGGGACCGTTTCCTACGAGCAGTACTTC. It yields the protein CAAGTVSYEQYF.

This chain links TRBV11-2 with TRBJ2-1; D ambiguous. Germline-derived CDR1 and CDR2 are SGHAT and FQNNGV. The germline V and J ends were trimmed by 2 bases and 8 bases, with 25 bases remaining between them. This CDR3 comprises 18 residues. The CDR3 sequence: CASSLLMTGPPLVDEQFF. CDR3 DNA sequence: TGTGCCAGCAGCTTATTGATGACCGGCCCCCCCTTGGTCGATGAGCAGTTCTTC.

The V call is TRBV11-3, the J call TRBJ2-3; 13 bases are a match to TRBD2. Losses at the gene ends were 4 bases for V and 4 bases for J; bases not matched to a gene: 8. The germline V gene encodes CDR1 SGHNT and CDR2 YENEEA. The CDR3 has 17 amino acids. The CDR3 sequence is CASSSRLAGGGADTQYF. The DNA of the CDR3 is TGTGCCAGCAGCTCGCGACTAGCGGGAGGAGGTGCAGATACGCAGTATTTT.

The J gene is TRBJ1-6, the V gene TRBV7-9; D may be TRBD1 (6 bases). CDR1 is SEHNR and CDR2 is FQNEAQ in the germline V gene (reference sequence). V lost 1 base to trimming and J lost 5 bases, with 12 bases between them. This CDR3 has 16 amino acids. CDR3 bases: TGTGCCAGCAGCTTAGGCTCCGGGGGCAATAATTCACCCCTCCACTTT. As protein: CASSLGSGGNNSPLHF.

This clone has only one observation. The chain employs TRBV5-6 and TRBJ2-5; the match to TRBD1 covers 9 bases. Trimming removed 4 bases from V and 1 base from J; junction bases left unmatched: 2. Germline V gene sequence: CDR1 SGHDT, CDR2 YYEEEE. The CDR3 is 14 amino acids. DNA of the CDR3: TGTGCCAGCAGCGAACAGGGGGCCCAAGAGACCCAGTACTTC. Its protein is CASSEQGAQETQYF.

The CDR3 nucleotides are TGTGCCAGCAGCCAAGTGGCAGGGGCTTCTGGAAACACCATATATTTT. The encoded protein is CASSQVAGASGNTIYF. The V call is TRBV4-2, the J call TRBJ1-3; TRBD1 might be the D (6 bases). The V end was cut by 1 base, the J end by 1 base, with 11 bases between. Per the germline V gene, CDR1 is LGHNA and CDR2 is YNFKEQ. The CDR3 is made up of 16 amino acids.

J is TRBJ2-7 and V is TRBV6-5; D gene uncertain. The CDR3 runs 15 residues. V was pared by 5 bases and J by 1 base, with 15 bases between. Germline assignment: CDR1 MNHEY and CDR2 SVGAGI. The CDR3 DNA sequence: TGTGCCAGCAGTCCAAGGCCCGACGGGTCCTACGAGCAGTACTTC. As protein: CASSPRPDGSYEQYF.

The CDR3 region is CASSWGKGTVYNEQFF. For the CDR3, the DNA is TGTGCCAGCAGCTGGGGAAAGGGGACGGTATACAATGAGCAGTTCTTC. The V and J genes are TRBV7-3 and TRBJ2-1; D assignment may be TRBD1 or TRBD2 (5 bases each). The length of the CDR3 is 16 residues. The germline gives CDR1 SGHTA, CDR2 FQGTGA. Between the trimmed V and J ends, which lost 4 bases and 4 bases, there was a span of 17 bases.

A few counts support this clone. This chain's CDR3 is CASGPGFGQPQHF. The CDR3 DNA reads TGTGCCAGCGGTCCGGGATTCGGACAGCCCCAGCATTTT. The chain carries TRBV27 and TRBJ1-5, with unresolved D. This CDR3 has 13 amino acids. The V end was cut by 8 bases, the J end by 7 bases, with 15 bases between. Germline loops: CDR1 MNHEY, CDR2 SMNVEV (reference sequence).

The genes are TRBV6-5 and TRBJ1-3, with D unclear. The CDR3 totals 13 residues. CDR1 MNHEY and CDR2 SVGAGI come from the germline V gene. V lost 2 bases, J lost 4 bases, and 6 bases lay in between. The CDR3 is CASSYEAGNTIYF. CDR3 in DNA: TGTGCCAGCAGTTACGAGGCGGGAAACACCATATATTTT.

V is TRBV7-2 and J is TRBJ2-3, with TRBD2 matching 7 bases. CDR1 and CDR2 from the germline V gene are SGHTA and FQGNSA. The V and J ends lost 4 bases and 3 bases, in that order; junction bases with no gene match: 7. This CDR3 region has 15 residues. The CDR3 DNA follows: TGTGCCAGCAGCTCAGGCGGGGGTCGAACAGATACGCAGTATTTT. As protein: CASSSGGGRTDTQYF.

The chain is built from TRBV9 and TRBJ2-7; TRBD2 matches 7 bases. The CDR3 is made up of 13 amino acids. The germline V gene has CDR1 SGDLS and CDR2 YYNGEE. Trimming removed 4 bases from V and 2 bases from J; junction bases left unmatched: 3. CDR3: CASSRDYTYEQYF. CDR3 nucleotide sequence: TGTGCCAGCAGCCGGGACTACACCTACGAGCAGTACTTC.

This clone was picked up one time. J is TRBJ2-1 and V is TRBV19; 11 bases line up with TRBD2. There are 19 residues in the CDR3. V shed 5 bases, J shed 4 bases, and the junction held 16 bases outside the gene matches. Germline V gene lookup returns CDR1 LNHDA and CDR2 SQIVND (reference sequence). CDR3: CASSAPRGGGTSGYNEQFF. CDR3 DNA sequence: TGTGCCAGTAGTGCCCCTCGGGGCGGCGGGACTAGCGGATACAATGAGCAGTTCTTC.

The chain is built from TRBV7-8 and TRBJ1-3; D unclear. The V gene's germline CDR1 is SGHVS and CDR2 FQNEAQ. The V gene lost 5 bases and the J gene lost 4 bases, with 12 bases spanning the gap. There are 14 residues in the CDR3. CDR3 nucleotide sequence: TGTGCCAGCAGCCTCGGGATGGCCGGAAACACCATATATTTT. Translated: CASSLGMAGNTIYF.

The chain couples TRBV7-2 to TRBJ2-1; D might be TRBD2 (6 bases). With 5 bases removed from V and 0 bases from J, the gap between germline ends came to 17 bases. CDR3 length: 17 residues. The germline V gene has CDR1 SGHTA and CDR2 FQGNSA. The CDR3 loop reads CASSPRSSGSSYNEQFF. The CDR3 DNA reads TGTGCCAGCAGCCCCCGGAGTAGCGGATCCTCCTACAATGAGCAGTTCTTC.

The chain joins TRBV6-5 to TRBJ1-2; TRBD1 matches at 7 bases. This CDR3 is 13 amino acids long. Germline loops: CDR1 MNHEY, CDR2 SVGAGI. V was clipped by 6 bases and J by 4 bases; unmatched bases: 5. The CDR3 loop reads CASRQGLAYGYTF. The CDR3 nucleotides read TGTGCCAGCAGACAGGGGTTGGCCTATGGCTACACCTTC.

This clone has only one observation. V gene TRBV6-6 combines with J gene TRBJ2-3; 12 bases map to TRBD2. Per germline, CDR1 MNHNY and CDR2 SVGAGI (reference sequence). The length of the CDR3 is 15 residues. Trimming at V came to 5 bases and at J to 4 bases, leaving 4 bases not matched to a gene. CDR3 coding DNA: TGTGCCAGCAGTCTAGCGGGAGGGGGTGCAGATACGCAGTATTTT. As protein: CASSLAGGGADTQYF.

The chain joins TRBV6-1 to TRBJ2-7, with TRBD1 identical over 8 bases. The trim removed 6 bases at V and 5 bases at J, leaving 6 bases unmatched. CDR3 length: 13 residues. Germline V gene sequence: CDR1 MNHNS, CDR2 SASEGT. In nucleotides, the CDR3 is TGTGCCAGCAGGGACAGGGTCGTGGACGAGCAGTACTTC. Residues: CASRDRVVDEQYF.

The table lists this clone with a few counts. The chain combines TRBV30 with TRBJ1-1; tentatively, D is TRBD1 (6 bases). The V end lost 8 bases, the J end lost 8 bases, and 12 bases lay between the germline ends. Germline V gives CDR1 GTSNPN, CDR2 SVGIG (reference sequence). The CDR3 runs to 10 residues. CDR3 protein: CAGTGTEAFF. The DNA of the CDR3 is TGTGCCGGTACTGGGACAGAAGCTTTCTTT.

This chain links TRBV6-1 with TRBJ1-1; D gene uncertain. This CDR3 contains 15 residues. Trimming removed 0 bases from V and 1 base from J, with 9 bases in between. The germline V gene encodes CDR1 MNHNS and CDR2 SASEGT. The CDR3 DNA is TGTGCCAGCAGTGAAGCTCCAGCCTGGAACACTGAAGCTTTCTTT. It encodes CASSEAPAWNTEAFF.

J is TRBJ2-5 and V is TRBV6-5; no clear D gene. The V end was cut by 6 bases, the J end by 1 base, with 9 bases between. CDR3 length equals 13 residues. The germline V gene encodes CDR1 MNHEY and CDR2 SVGAGI. This CDR3 is CASRPRPQETQYF. The DNA of the CDR3 is TGTGCCAGCAGACCACGTCCCCAAGAGACCCAGTACTTC.